The rows below give T cell receptor beta chains drawn from one sample of a study of blood T cell repertoires in COVID-19. Libraries were prepared by immunoSEQ multiplex PCR; TCRdb keeps only in-frame clonotypes and omits some of them. The sample lists around 260,000 clones; approximately 83% were seen once. Sequencing was performed on peripheral blood. Every receptor here comes from a human donor in a cohort sampled during active COVID-19. Both conserved end residues are part of each CDR3. Fields, in order: CDR3 length, clone size, J gene, D gene, V gene, CDR3 DNA, CDR3 protein. D genes are given only for firm matches. The size field is filled for only some rows; it gives once, few, many or a size class.

cdr3_length: 18
clone_size: -
j_call: TRBJ2-7
d_call: TRBD1
v_call: TRBV11-2
cdr3_nt: TGTGCCAGCAGCTTCCTAGTGACCGGGACAGGGCCAAACTACGAGCAGTACTTC
cdr3_aa: CASSFLVTGTGPNYEQYF

cdr3_length: 13
clone_size: -
j_call: TRBJ2-2
d_call: TRBD2
v_call: TRBV5-1
cdr3_nt: TGCGCCAGCAGCTCGCGGGAGTACGGGGAGCTGTTTTTT
cdr3_aa: CASSSREYGELFF

cdr3_length: 18
clone_size: -
j_call: TRBJ2-1
d_call: TRBD2
v_call: TRBV12-5
cdr3_nt: TGTGCTAGTGGTTTGCGCCTCTGGGCGGGAGGATTCTACAATGAGCAGTTCTTC
cdr3_aa: CASGLRLWAGGFYNEQFF

cdr3_length: 16
clone_size: -
j_call: TRBJ2-7
d_call: TRBD2
v_call: TRBV19
cdr3_nt: TGTGCCAGTAGTCCCCCATTAGCGGGGAGCTCCTACGAGCAGTACTTC
cdr3_aa: CASSPPLAGSSYEQYF

cdr3_length: 15
clone_size: -
j_call: TRBJ2-5
d_call: TRBD1
v_call: TRBV28
cdr3_nt: TGTGCCAGCAGACCCGGACAGGGGGCCTGGGAGACCCAGTACTTC
cdr3_aa: CASRPGQGAWETQYF

cdr3_length: 13
clone_size: -
j_call: TRBJ1-5
d_call: -
v_call: TRBV2
cdr3_nt: TGTGCCAGCAGTGACGGGGTCAATCAGCCCCAGCATTTT
cdr3_aa: CASSDGVNQPQHF

cdr3_length: 16
clone_size: -
j_call: TRBJ2-1
d_call: -
v_call: TRBV3-1/TRBV3-2
cdr3_nt: TGTGCCAGCAGCCAATTGTGGCAGGGAACCTACAATGAGCAGTTCTTC
cdr3_aa: CASSQLWQGTYNEQFF

cdr3_length: 14
clone_size: -
j_call: TRBJ2-5
d_call: -
v_call: TRBV7-2
cdr3_nt: TGTGCCAGCAGCCCCTCGGGGGACCAAGAGACCCAGTACTTC
cdr3_aa: CASSPSGDQETQYF

cdr3_length: 15
clone_size: once
j_call: TRBJ2-1
d_call: TRBD2
v_call: TRBV5-1
cdr3_nt: TGCGCCAGCAGCTTCAGGCCTAGCGGCGACAATGAGCAGTTCTTC
cdr3_aa: CASSFRPSGDNEQFF

cdr3_length: 14
clone_size: -
j_call: TRBJ1-2
d_call: -
v_call: TRBV5-1
cdr3_nt: TGCGCCAGCAAGGCCAGGGAAGGAGTCTATGGCTACACCTTC
cdr3_aa: CASKAREGVYGYTF

cdr3_length: 14
clone_size: -
j_call: TRBJ1-2
d_call: -
v_call: TRBV4-1
cdr3_nt: TGCGCCAGCAGCCATGCCCTCTCAGGTTCTGGCTACACCTTC
cdr3_aa: CASSHALSGSGYTF

cdr3_length: 14
clone_size: -
j_call: TRBJ2-7
d_call: TRBD1
v_call: TRBV11-1
cdr3_nt: TGTGCCAGCAGCTACAGGGGGGTCTCCTACGAGCAGTACTTC
cdr3_aa: CASSYRGVSYEQYF

cdr3_length: 16
clone_size: -
j_call: TRBJ2-1
d_call: TRBD1
v_call: TRBV24-1
cdr3_nt: TGTGCCACCAGTGAACCCGGGACAGGCAGTAACAATGAGCAGTTCTTC
cdr3_aa: CATSEPGTGSNNEQFF

cdr3_length: 14
clone_size: -
j_call: TRBJ1-3
d_call: -
v_call: TRBV30
cdr3_nt: TGTGCCTGGAGTGTAAAGGCCGGAGGCGACACCATATATTTT
cdr3_aa: CAWSVKAGGDTIYF

cdr3_length: 15
clone_size: -
j_call: TRBJ2-1
d_call: -
v_call: TRBV7-9
cdr3_nt: TGTGCCAGCAGCGGGGAATTAGCGCGGTACAATGAGCAGTTCTTC
cdr3_aa: CASSGELARYNEQFF

cdr3_length: 16
clone_size: -
j_call: TRBJ1-1
d_call: -
v_call: TRBV7-9
cdr3_nt: TGTGCCAGCAGCTTAGTGGGGCAGGCAAAAAAGGCTGAAGCTTTCTTT
cdr3_aa: CASSLVGQAKKAEAFF

cdr3_length: 14
clone_size: -
j_call: TRBJ2-7
d_call: TRBD1
v_call: TRBV19
cdr3_nt: TGTGCCAGTAGTAGGACCGGGACAGACTACGAGCAGTACTTC
cdr3_aa: CASSRTGTDYEQYF

cdr3_length: 17
clone_size: -
j_call: TRBJ2-6
d_call: -
v_call: TRBV5-1
cdr3_nt: TGCGCCAGCAGCCCCAGTGGACTACCCTCTGGGGCCAACGTCCTGACTTTC
cdr3_aa: CASSPSGLPSGANVLTF

cdr3_length: 16
clone_size: -
j_call: TRBJ2-3
d_call: TRBD2
v_call: TRBV19
cdr3_nt: TGTGCCAGTAGTATCGGGTTAGCGGGACTGACAGATACGCAGTATTTT
cdr3_aa: CASSIGLAGLTDTQYF

cdr3_length: 16
clone_size: -
j_call: TRBJ2-1
d_call: -
v_call: TRBV28
cdr3_nt: TGTGCCAGCAGTTTGGGGGTAGCGGTCTCCTACAATGAGCAGTTCTTC
cdr3_aa: CASSLGVAVSYNEQFF

cdr3_length: 14
clone_size: few
j_call: TRBJ1-2
d_call: TRBD1
v_call: TRBV6-1
cdr3_nt: TGTGCCAGCAGTGATGGGGGACAGGGCTATGGCTACACCTTC
cdr3_aa: CASSDGGQGYGYTF

cdr3_length: 15
clone_size: -
j_call: TRBJ2-3
d_call: TRBD2
v_call: TRBV3-1/TRBV3-2
cdr3_nt: TGTGCCAGCAGCGACACTAGCGCTAGCACAGATACGCAGTATTTT
cdr3_aa: CASSDTSASTDTQYF

cdr3_length: 15
clone_size: -
j_call: TRBJ2-7
d_call: TRBD2
v_call: TRBV6-5
cdr3_nt: TGTGCCAGCAGTCGTTACGCGGCTAGCGGGCGCGAGCAGTACTTC
cdr3_aa: CASSRYAASGREQYF

cdr3_length: 17
clone_size: -
j_call: TRBJ2-2
d_call: -
v_call: TRBV6-4
cdr3_nt: TGTGCCAGCACTACTCGGAGCGGAAGGGAGGACACCGGGGAGCTGTTTTTT
cdr3_aa: CASTTRSGREDTGELFF

cdr3_length: 15
clone_size: -
j_call: TRBJ2-5
d_call: TRBD1
v_call: TRBV2
cdr3_nt: TGTGCCAGCAGTGTGTACAGGGGAAGAGGAGAGACCCAGTACTTC
cdr3_aa: CASSVYRGRGETQYF

cdr3_length: 16
clone_size: few
j_call: TRBJ1-3
d_call: -
v_call: TRBV2
cdr3_nt: TGTGCCAGCAGTGATCTAACCGGGGGAACTGGAAACACCATATATTTT
cdr3_aa: CASSDLTGGTGNTIYF

cdr3_length: 17
clone_size: -
j_call: TRBJ1-4
d_call: TRBD1
v_call: TRBV6-6
cdr3_nt: TGTGCCAGCAGTCGACAGGGGATGAGGACTCTTAATGAAAAACTGTTTTTT
cdr3_aa: CASSRQGMRTLNEKLFF

cdr3_length: 16
clone_size: -
j_call: TRBJ1-3
d_call: -
v_call: TRBV7-2
cdr3_nt: TGTGCCAGCAGCTTAGGTGCTGGGGCTGGGGGAAACACCATATATTTT
cdr3_aa: CASSLGAGAGGNTIYF

cdr3_length: 14
clone_size: -
j_call: TRBJ1-2
d_call: TRBD1
v_call: TRBV5-4
cdr3_nt: TGTGCCACCCAAAATGGACAGGGAACCTATGGCTACACCTTC
cdr3_aa: CATQNGQGTYGYTF